The 11 T cell receptor beta chains in this list originate from one sample, sequenced in a study of Ad26.COV2.S vaccination and SARS-CoV-2 variants. Clones were sequenced by immunoSEQ multiplex PCR, and TCRdb holds only the in-frame ones, with some missing. The sample includes about 680,000 clones, roughly 90% of them seen just once. Treatment indicated: over 15 received Ad26.COV2.S at low or high dose, single or two shots; five or six received placebo; per-sample allocation not given. Sampling took place 63 days after the first vaccine or placebo injection. Sequencing was performed on peripheral blood, taken in a trial of Ad26.COV2.S vaccine versus placebo. The origin of the receptors is a person aged 18-60 years who received the Ad26.COV2.S COVID-19 vaccine or a placebo.

V gene TRBV18 combines with J gene TRBJ2-2; D is perhaps TRBD1 (6 bases). Trimming took 3 bases from V and 5 from J, leaving 16 bases between them. Germline V gene sequence: CDR1 KGHSH, CDR2 LQKENI. The length of the CDR3 is 16 residues. This CDR3 is CASSPPQGRPTGELFF. In DNA form, the CDR3 reads TGTGCCAGCTCACCTCCCCAGGGGAGACCGACCGGGGAGCTGTTTTTT.

DNA for the CDR3: TGTGCCAGCAGCGTATTCCTTCAACTAGACGGGGAGCTGTTTTTT. Protein sequence: CASSVFLQLDGELFF. The chain has TRBV9 and TRBJ2-2; D is possibly TRBD2 (5 bases). Trimming shortened V by 1 base and J by 7 bases, and 14 bases separated the two germline ends. This CDR3 region has 15 residues. The germline gives CDR1 SGDLS, CDR2 YYNGEE.

The chain joins TRBV5-4 to TRBJ2-5, with 11 bases matching TRBD2. The CDR3 covers 15 residues. CDR1 and CDR2 from the germline V gene are SGHNT and YYREEE (reference sequence). Germline trimming cut 4 bases from V and 3 bases from J; bases unmatched to any gene: 5. CDR3 sequence reads: CASSQGLAEKETQYF. DNA for the CDR3: TGTGCCAGCAGCCAGGGACTAGCGGAAAAAGAGACCCAGTACTTC.

This clone has a single count. The V call is TRBV5-4, the J call TRBJ2-3; no definite D call. CDR3 length equals 13 residues. The germline gives CDR1 SGHNT, CDR2 YYREEE (reference sequence). With 7 bases removed from V and 3 bases from J, the gap between germline ends came to 12 bases. The CDR3 bases are TGTGCCAGCGGCGTTTCTTCGACAGATACGCAGTATTTT. Translation gives CASGVSSTDTQYF.

The CDR3 bases are TGTGCCAGCAGTTACAGGTCGGCCCCACGGAAGACCCAGTACTTC. Protein: CASSYRSAPRKTQYF. The rearrangement uses TRBV6-6 and TRBJ2-5, with D unresolved. Germline loops: CDR1 MNHNY, CDR2 SVGAGI (reference sequence). There are 15 residues in the CDR3. V was pared by 2 bases and J by 6 bases, with 16 bases between.

This clone was counted once. The rearrangement joins TRBV7-2 to TRBJ2-5; D may be TRBD2 (5 bases). CDR3 length: 14 amino acids. CDR1 is SGHTA and CDR2 is FQGNSA in the germline V gene. Trimming took 5 bases from V and 2 from J, leaving 12 bases between them. The CDR3 DNA is TGTGCCAGCAGCCAGGTGGTAGCGCAAGAGACCCAGTACTTC. Amino acid sequence: CASSQVVAQETQYF.

This chain connects TRBV6-5 to TRBJ2-7; the D is unclear. Germline CDR1 reads MNHEY; CDR2 reads SVGAGI. Deletions cut 1 base from V and 3 bases from J, with 10 bases between. The CDR3 runs to 14 residues. CDR3 amino acids: CASSYWKGSYEQYF. In nucleotides, the CDR3 is TGTGCCAGCAGTTACTGGAAGGGAAGCTACGAGCAGTACTTC.

The rearrangement uses TRBV7-2 and TRBJ1-3, with 7 positions matching TRBD1. With 0 bases clipped from V and 9 bases from J, the junction kept 5 bases outside the gene matches. CDR3 size: 14 residues. The germline gives CDR1 SGHTA, CDR2 FQGNSA. The CDR3: CASSLARGRSTIYF. The CDR3 DNA is TGTGCCAGCAGCTTAGCGAGGGGGCGAAGCACCATATATTTT.

Comment on this clone: Other DNA sequences in this specimen translate into the identical CDR3. The rearrangement links TRBV27 to TRBJ1-2; D remains unclear. V dropped 3 bases and J dropped 2 bases, with 7 bases sitting between them. The CDR3 length is 13 residues. CDR1 is MNHEY, CDR2 SMNVEV, per germline (reference sequence). As DNA, the CDR3 is TGTGCCAGCAGTTTGGATAGGAACTATGGCTACACCTTC. It yields the protein CASSLDRNYGYTF.

The CDR3 DNA sequence: TGTGCCAGTACCCCCCTGAGGGGGGCCAATCAGCCCCAGCATTTT. Translation gives CASTPLRGANQPQHF. The V and J genes are TRBV19 and TRBJ1-5, with D possibly being TRBD1 (6 bases). The CDR3 has 15 amino acids. Germline CDR1 and CDR2: LNHDA and SQIVND (reference sequence). The V end lost 7 bases, the J end lost 3 bases, and 16 bases lay between the germline ends.

The chain has TRBV3-1 (or the pseudogene TRBV3-2) and TRBJ1-4; D ambiguous. Trimming shortened V by 4 bases and J by 8 bases, and 14 bases separated the two germline ends. The V gene's germline CDR1 is LGHDT and CDR2 YNNKEL (reference sequence). The CDR3 spans 14 residues. DNA of the CDR3: TGTGCCAGCAGCCGCGGGTCGGAGCTCGAAAAACTGTTTTTT. It translates to CASSRGSELEKLFF.